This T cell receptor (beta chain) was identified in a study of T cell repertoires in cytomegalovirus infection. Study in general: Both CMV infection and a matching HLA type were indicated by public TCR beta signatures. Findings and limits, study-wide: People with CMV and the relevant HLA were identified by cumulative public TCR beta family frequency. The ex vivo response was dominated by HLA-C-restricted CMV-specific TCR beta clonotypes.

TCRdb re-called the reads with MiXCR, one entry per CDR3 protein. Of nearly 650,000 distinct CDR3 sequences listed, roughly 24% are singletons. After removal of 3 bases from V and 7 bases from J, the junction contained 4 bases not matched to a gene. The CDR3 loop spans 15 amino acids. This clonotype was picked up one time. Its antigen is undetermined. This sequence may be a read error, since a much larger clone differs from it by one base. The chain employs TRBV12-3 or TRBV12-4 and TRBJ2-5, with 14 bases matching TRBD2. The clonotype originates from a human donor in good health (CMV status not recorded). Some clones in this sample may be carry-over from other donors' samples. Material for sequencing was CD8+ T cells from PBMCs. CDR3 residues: CASSFPGLAGGTQYF. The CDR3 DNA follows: TGTGCCAGCAGTTTCCCAGGACTAGCGGGGGGGACCCAGTACTTC.